This note documents a single TCR beta chain sequence. Sequenced by immunoSEQ multiplex PCR; TCRdb stores in-frame clones only, minus some. The sample includes just over 8,000 clones, approximately 54% of them seen just once. The sample originates from a study of CXCR4 blockade with PD-1 therapy in pancreatic cancer. CDR3 length: 13 amino acids. The J segment lost 8 bases and the V segment lost 1 base, leaving 2 bases of the junction unmatched. The V gene's germline CDR1 is GTSNPN and CDR2 SVGIG (reference sequence). The chain uses TRBV30 and TRBJ1-6, with 7 bases aligning to TRBD1. Specimen: tumor tissue. The receptor was isolated from a human donor with pancreatic ductal adenocarcinoma. CDR3 in amino acids: CAWSEDRYSPLHF. The CDR3 nucleotides read TGTGCCTGGAGTGAGGACAGGTATTCACCCCTCCACTTT. The entire variable domain, with the rest obtained from reference TRBV30 and TRBJ1-6, is as follows: SQTIHQWPATLVQPVGSPLSLECTVEGTSNPNLYWYRQAAGRGLQLLFYSVGIGQISSEVPQNLSASRPQDRQFILSSKKLLLSDSGFYLCAWSEDRYSPLHFGNGTRLTVT.